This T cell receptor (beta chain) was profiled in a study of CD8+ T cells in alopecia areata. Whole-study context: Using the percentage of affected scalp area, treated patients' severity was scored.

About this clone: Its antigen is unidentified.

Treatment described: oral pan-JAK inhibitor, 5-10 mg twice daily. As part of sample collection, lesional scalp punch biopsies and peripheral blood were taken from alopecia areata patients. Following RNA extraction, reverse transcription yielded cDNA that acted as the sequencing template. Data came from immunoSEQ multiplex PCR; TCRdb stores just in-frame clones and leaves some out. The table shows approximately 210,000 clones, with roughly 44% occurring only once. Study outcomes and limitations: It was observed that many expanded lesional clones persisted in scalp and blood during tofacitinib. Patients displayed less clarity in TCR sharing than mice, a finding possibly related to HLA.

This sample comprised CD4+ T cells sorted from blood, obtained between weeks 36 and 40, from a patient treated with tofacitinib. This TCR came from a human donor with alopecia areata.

DNA of the CDR3: TGTGCCAGCAGCACCAAGGGGCTAGCGGGAGCCCCCGAGCAGTACTTC. Translating gives CASSTKGLAGAPEQYF. The V and J genes are TRBV11-2 and TRBJ2-7, with 10 positions matching TRBD2. CDR3 length equals 16 residues. Unmatched junction bases numbered 13, after V lost 5 bases and J lost 6 bases. CDR1 SGHAT and CDR2 FQNNGV come from the germline V gene.